This T cell receptor beta chain was recovered during a study of blood T cells in healthy people across ages. General study findings and limits: Unsorted PBMCs blocked a conclusive comparison of naive and antigen-experienced cells.

Together with a sample-barcoded 5' primer, a J-beta primer mix was included in a second PCR lasting about 7 to 12 cycles. TCRdb called the 5' RACE reads again in MiXCR, with one record for every CDR3 protein. There are roughly 1,500,000 distinct CDR3 sequences in the sample; roughly 32% occur only once, and 11% lies in the top ten. In the case of this clonotype: Its antigen is as yet unknown.

Isolated per sample were at least 6.5 million PBMCs. At least 5.5 micrograms of total RNA were extracted per sample. Per the germline V gene, CDR1 is SGHAT and CDR2 is FQDESV (reference sequence). The CDR3 length is 16 residues. Between the trimmed V and J ends, which lost 2 bases and 8 bases, there was a span of 19 bases. This receptor was taken from a woman younger than 45 in good health. This chain joins TRBV11-1 and TRBJ2-1, with D tentatively TRBD2 (7 bases). The sample taken for sequencing was blood. The CDR3 nucleotides read TGTGCCAGCAGCTTATGGGGCGGGGGCCCGATGGATGAGCAGTTCTTC. Its translation is CASSLWGGGPMDEQFF.